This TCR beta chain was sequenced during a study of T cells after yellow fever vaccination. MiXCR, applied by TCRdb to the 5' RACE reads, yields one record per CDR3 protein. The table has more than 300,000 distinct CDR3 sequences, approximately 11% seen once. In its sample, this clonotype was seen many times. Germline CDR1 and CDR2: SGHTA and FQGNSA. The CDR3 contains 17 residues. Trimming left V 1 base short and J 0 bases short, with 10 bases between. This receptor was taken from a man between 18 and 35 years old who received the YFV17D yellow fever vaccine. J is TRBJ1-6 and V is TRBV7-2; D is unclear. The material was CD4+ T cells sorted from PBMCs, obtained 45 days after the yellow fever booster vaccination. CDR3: CASSLGKHSSYNSPLHF. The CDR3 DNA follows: TGTGCCAGCAGCTTAGGGAAACACAGCTCCTATAATTCACCCCTCCACTTT.